The entry below gives a single T cell receptor (beta chain) sequence along with its context. No antigen is known for it. It has no much larger one-base neighbor in the sample; base qualities were not kept. The library was obtained by the immunoSEQ multiplex PCR assay. TCRdb re-hosts the immuneACCESS table, in-frame sequences only. Its copies lack some clones; in the studies checked, an unresolved V gene accounts for under half of them, and the cause for the rest is not known. The sample includes 55,000 to 80,000 clones, with under 90% observed a single time. 9.5% of the sample belongs to the ten largest clones. These data are taken from a study of T cell changes during pregnancy in multiple sclerosis (dated by TCRdb to between 2019 and 2020). Study-wide context: The study looked at changes in the T cell repertoire across pregnancy in women with multiple sclerosis.

Sequences were derived from peripheral blood, sampled after pregnancy. This receptor was obtained from a female donor in good health, enrolled as a control in a pregnancy study.

This receptor has the CDR3 CASSLGPGVHEQYF. The nucleotide sequence is TGCGCCAGCAGCTTGGGACCAGGGGTCCACGAGCAGTACTTC. The V and J genes are TRBV5-1 and TRBJ2-7; the D region possibly corresponds to TRBD1 (6 bases align). Relative to germline, V is 0 bases shorter and J is 5 bases shorter, with 12 bases between their ends. According to the germline V gene, CDR1 reads SGHRS and CDR2 reads YFSETQ. From cysteine to phenylalanine, the CDR3 is 14 amino acids long. Kept here is only the CDR3 DNA, which spans 42 bases and is read in frame from base 1. Full variable domain (CDR3 extended with the reference TRBV5-1 and TRBJ2-7 proteins): KAGVTQTPRYLIKTRGQQVTLSCSPISGHRSVSWYQQTPGQGLQFLFEYFSETQRNKGNFPGRFSGRQFSNSRSEMNVSTLELGDSALYLCASSLGPGVHEQYFGPGTRLTVT.